These 17 T cell receptor beta chains were all obtained from the same sample, sequenced in a study of cytomegalovirus exposure and HLA in healthy donors (dated by TCRdb to between 2016 and 2019). Library generation was performed with the immunoSEQ multiplex PCR assay. For the multiplex PCR, a mixture combining 60 forward primers for TCR Vbeta segments and 13 reverse primers for TCR Jbeta segments was used. What TCRdb holds here is the immuneACCESS table cut down to in-frame rearrangements. Part of the clones is not present; checked against another copy, under half of the missing clones reflect an unresolved V gene, and the others are unexplained. This sample lists about 140,000 clones; roughly 71% were detected once. 1.1% to 1.5% of the sample is taken by the ten largest. Sequenced: PBMCs. These receptors all stem from a woman aged 40 to 50 in good health and CMV-seronegative.

The genes are TRBV9 and TRBJ1-6; 9 bases are shared with TRBD1. Germline V gives CDR1 SGDLS, CDR2 YYNGEE. The CDR3 totals 17 residues. J lost 1 base, V lost 3 bases, and 5 bases had no gene match. The chain's CDR3 is CASSAGTGQSYNSPLHF. The CDR3 region has the DNA TGTGCCAGCAGCGCCGGGACAGGGCAGTCCTATAATTCACCCCTCCACTTT.

This rearrangement joins TRBV19 to TRBJ2-2, with D perhaps TRBD1 (5 bases). V was trimmed by 2 bases and J by 6 bases, leaving 16 bases between them. The CDR3 is 16 amino acids. CDR1 and CDR2 from the germline V gene are LNHDA and SQIVND (reference sequence). The CDR3 region is CASSISPQGRSGELFF. DNA for the CDR3: TGTGCCAGTAGTATATCCCCGCAGGGTAGGTCCGGGGAGCTGTTTTTT.

This clone came up once. J is TRBJ1-5 and V is TRBV11-2; 9 positions agree with TRBD1. The CDR3 extends over 15 amino acids. The J segment lost 6 bases and the V segment lost 5 bases, leaving 8 bases of the junction unmatched. Germline assignment: CDR1 SGHAT and CDR2 FQNNGV. For the CDR3, the DNA is TGTGCCAGCAGCCTAGGGACAGGGTTGTCTCAGCCCCAGCATTTT. The encoded protein is CASSLGTGLSQPQHF.

V is TRBV2 and J is TRBJ1-5; 9 bases align to TRBD1. This CDR3 has 15 residues. The germline V gene has CDR1 SNHLY and CDR2 FYNNEI. The ends lost 4 bases at V and 6 bases at J; junction bases unmatched: 7. In DNA form, the CDR3 reads TGTGCCAGCAGTGGAGGACAGGGGTCCTTTCAGCCCCAGCATTTT. This codes for CASSGGQGSFQPQHF.

This rearrangement joins TRBV7-9 to TRBJ1-1, with D perhaps matching TRBD1 (5 bases). CDR1 is SEHNR, CDR2 FQNEAQ, per germline (reference sequence). CDR3 length: 14 residues. The V and J ends lost 2 bases and 5 bases respectively, with 12 bases between them. CDR3 nucleotide sequence: TGTGCCAGCAGCTTAAATCAGGGAGGAACTGAAGCTTTCTTT. This encodes CASSLNQGGTEAFF.

This clone was seen only once. V gene TRBV13 combines with J gene TRBJ2-1; D gene unclear. The CDR3 has 11 amino acids. Germline-derived CDR1 and CDR2 are PRHDT and FYEKMQ (reference sequence). V gave up 4 bases and J gave up 6 bases, with 4 bases separating them. This CDR3 reads CASSSFNEQFF. The CDR3 bases are TGTGCCAGCAGCTCTTTCAATGAGCAGTTCTTC. Looking up the rest from reference TRBV13 and TRBJ2-1 gives the full variable domain: AAGVIQSPRHLIKEKRETATLKCYPIPRHDTVYWYQQGPGQDPQFLISFYEKMQSDKGSIPDRFSAQQFSDYHSELNMSSLELGDSALYFCASSSFNEQFFGPGTRLTVL.

This clone was seen just once. The V gene is TRBV13, the J gene TRBJ1-2; 8 bases are a match to TRBD1. The CDR3 sequence is 15 residues long. The J segment lost 3 bases and the V segment lost 1 base, leaving 4 bases of the junction unmatched. In germline, CDR1 is PRHDT, CDR2 FYEKMQ (reference sequence). The CDR3 sequence is CASSLVSGGDYGYTF. The CDR3 region has the DNA TGTGCCAGCAGCTTAGTATCAGGGGGCGACTATGGCTACACCTTC.

There are a few counts of this clone. The V and J genes are TRBV4-1 and TRBJ1-2; 8 nucleotides match TRBD1. V shed 4 bases, J shed 0 bases, and the junction held 7 bases outside the gene matches. There are 16 residues in the CDR3. Germline V gene lookup returns CDR1 MGHRA and CDR2 YSYEKL. CDR3 region: CASSPQGAPANYGYTF. As DNA, the CDR3 is TGCGCCAGCAGCCCCCAGGGGGCCCCAGCTAACTATGGCTACACCTTC.

This clone showed up just once. V is TRBV5-5 and J is TRBJ1-4; D gene unclear. CDR1 and CDR2 from the germline V gene are SGHKS and YYEKEE (reference sequence). V was pared by 2 bases and J by 0 bases, with 17 bases between. The length of the CDR3 is 18 residues. The CDR3 is CASSFLPQQIATNEKLFF. DNA for the CDR3: TGTGCCAGCAGCTTTTTACCGCAACAGATTGCAACTAATGAAAAACTGTTTTTT.

As to this clone: Other nucleotide sequences from this sample produce the same CDR3. This chain connects TRBV10-3 to TRBJ1-1; D unresolved. Trimming shortened V by 1 base and J by 2 bases, and 8 bases separated the two germline ends. Germline lookup yields CDR1 ENHRY and CDR2 SYGVKD. The CDR3 is 14 amino acids. The CDR3 protein is CAISEFTVNTEAFF. CDR3 DNA sequence: TGTGCCATCAGTGAGTTCACGGTCAACACTGAAGCTTTCTTT.

This chain joins TRBV28 and TRBJ2-1; 12 bases fit TRBD2. The CDR3 is made up of 15 amino acids. CDR1 is MDHEN and CDR2 is SYDVKM in the germline V gene. The V and J ends lost 5 bases and 6 bases, in that order; junction bases with no gene match: 5. DNA for the CDR3: TGTGCCAGCAGTCGACTAGCGGGGGTTGGCAATGAGCAGTTCTTC. It encodes CASSRLAGVGNEQFF.

The V call is TRBV13, the J call TRBJ1-6; the D is unclear. Trimming removed 1 base from V and 8 bases from J, with 9 bases in between. CDR1 is PRHDT, CDR2 FYEKMQ, per germline (reference sequence). The CDR3 totals 14 residues. CDR3 protein: CASSLERADSPLHF. As DNA, the CDR3 is TGTGCCAGCAGCTTAGAAAGAGCGGATTCACCCCTCCACTTT.

The chain recombines TRBV7-9 with TRBJ1-5; TRBD1 aligns across 7 bases. Germline V lookup: CDR1 SEHNR, CDR2 FQNEAQ (reference sequence). V dropped 5 bases and J dropped 7; count of bases not matched to a gene: 5. The CDR3 has 13 residues. The CDR3 protein is CASSTTGDQPQHF. DNA for the CDR3: TGTGCCAGCAGCACAACAGGGGACCAGCCCCAGCATTTT.

J is TRBJ2-7 and V is TRBV6-1, with 7 bases fitting TRBD1. The CDR3 extends over 13 amino acids. Trimming removed 3 bases from V and 3 bases from J; junction bases left unmatched: 2. Looked up from germline, CDR1 is MNHNS and CDR2 is SASEGT. The DNA of the CDR3 is TGTGCCAGCAGTGACGGGACAGACTACGAGCAGTACTTC. Translation gives CASSDGTDYEQYF.

This rearrangement joins TRBV5-6 to TRBJ2-7, with 12 bases that match TRBD2. Germline V lookup: CDR1 SGHDT, CDR2 YYEEEE. V dropped 1 base and J dropped 3; count of bases not matched to a gene: 2. The CDR3 length is 15 residues. The CDR3 bases are TGTGCCAGCAGCTTGTTGGGACTAGCGGGCTACGAGCAGTACTTC. This gives the protein CASSLLGLAGYEQYF.

The table lists this clone with a few counts. The V gene is TRBV19, the J gene TRBJ1-5; 7 bases are a match to TRBD1. There are 15 residues in the CDR3. V was pared by 2 bases and J by 5 bases, with 6 bases of the junction left unmatched. Looked up from germline, CDR1 is LNHDA and CDR2 is SQIVND (reference sequence). CDR3 loop: CASSIFRQGDQPQHF. The CDR3 DNA sequence: TGTGCCAGTAGTATATTCCGACAGGGCGATCAGCCCCAGCATTTT.

This rearrangement joins TRBV7-9 to TRBJ1-6; possible D gene TRBD1, 6 bases. Trimming cost V 5 bases and J 8 bases, with 13 bases left between them. The length of the CDR3 is 14 residues. Germline V gives CDR1 SEHNR, CDR2 FQNEAQ (reference sequence). The CDR3 nucleotides are TGTGCCAGCAGCCAGCAGGGGAGCTATTCACCCCTCCACTTT. It encodes CASSQQGSYSPLHF.